This T cell receptor (beta chain) was sequenced for a study of CD8 T cells in Susac syndrome. The authors reverse transcribed roughly 0.5 to 1 ug RNA with random hexamers. TCRdb analysed the immunoSEQ multiplex PCR reads with MiXCR anew, one entry per CDR3 protein. The data hold more than 55,000 distinct CDR3 sequences, with under 96% observed a single time. The TCR was taken from a human donor with multiple sclerosis. Sequenced input: CD4+ T cells from PBMCs.

DNA for the CDR3: TGTGCCAGCAGCTTAGCAGGTCCCGACAGCCCGCCCAATTACAATGAGCAGTTCTTC. Protein: CASSLAGPDSPPNYNEQFF. J is TRBJ2-1 and V is TRBV11-2; weak D call: TRBD1 (5 bases). Germline CDR1 is SGHAT and CDR2 is FQNNGV. The CDR3 length is 19 residues. Trimming shortened V by 1 base and J by 4 bases, and 23 bases separated the two germline ends.